This T cell receptor beta chain was obtained from a study of OX40 agonist ivuxolimab in advanced cancers. Study at large: Patients in the trial were receiving intravenous ivuxolimab every 2 weeks, at doses of 0.01 to 10 mg/kg.

Data came from immunoSEQ multiplex PCR; TCRdb stores just in-frame clones and leaves some out. The table shows about 80,000 clones, with approximately 85% occurring only once. This sample comprised CD4+ or CD8+ T cells sorted from blood, obtained in a trial of the OX40 agonist ivuxolimab. The clonotype was recovered from an adult with an advanced solid tumor such as melanoma, head and neck, liver or kidney cancer.

CDR3 residues: CASSRDTDDEKLFF. CDR3 coding DNA: TGTGCCAGCAGCCGAGATACAGACGATGAAAAACTGTTTTTT. V is TRBV9 and J is TRBJ1-4, with D hard to call. Germline CDR1 reads SGDLS; CDR2 reads YYNGEE. V was trimmed by 4 bases and J by 6 bases, leaving 13 bases between them. This CDR3 has 14 residues. The full variable domain, in which reference TRBV9 and TRBJ1-4 provide the parts outside the CDR3, is DSGVTQTPKHLITATGQRVTLRCSPRSGDLSVYWYQQSLDQGLQFLIQYYNGEERAKGNILERFSAQQFPDLHSELNLSSLELGDSALYFCASSRDTDDEKLFFGSGTQLSVL.